This T cell receptor beta chain was obtained from a study of blood T cell repertoires in COVID-19. Study as a whole: Samples taken during acute and convalescent COVID-19 were collected in the United States, Italy and Spain.

Study processing details: Reference gene primer amplification in the assay estimated nucleated cell counts. Generated by immunoSEQ multiplex PCR, the TCRdb table keeps only in-frame clones and is missing some. V and J calls plus clone size are reproduced from that table; the DNA served to infer D and trimming. The data contain about 140,000 clones, roughly 80% of them singletons. CDR1 and CDR2 (germline): KGHSH, LQKENI. The CDR3 has 15 residues. The V end was cut by 0 bases, the J end by 3 bases, with 8 bases between. Sample: peripheral blood. V usage is TRBV18 and J usage is TRBJ1-4; D is unresolved. The receptor comes from a human donor in a cohort sampled during active COVID-19. The CDR3: CASSPPGRANEKLFF. The CDR3 coding sequence is TGTGCCAGCTCACCACCGGGGAGGGCTAATGAAAAACTGTTTTTT.